This T cell receptor (beta chain) appears in the sequencing data of a study of blood T cell repertoires in COVID-19. Germline loops: CDR1 SGHRS, CDR2 YFSETQ. This CDR3 contains 19 residues. J was trimmed by 7 bases and V by 2 bases; bases with no gene match: 14. As processed by the authors: Reference gene primer amplification yielded estimated nucleated cell counts. Only in-frame clones appear in the TCRdb table, and some are missing; sequencing was by immunoSEQ multiplex PCR. V and J calls plus clone size are reproduced from that table; the DNA served to infer D and trimming. The sample holds roughly 100,000 clones, about 79% seen once.

This receptor was obtained from a man older than 75 with COVID-19, enrolled during active disease. The sample consisted of peripheral blood. This rearrangement joins TRBV5-1 to TRBJ2-1, with TRBD2 matching 14 bases. The CDR3 loop reads CASSFHRTSGGTLRNEQFF. CDR3 DNA sequence: TGCGCCAGCAGCTTCCATCGGACTAGCGGGGGGACCCTCCGTAATGAGCAGTTCTTC.